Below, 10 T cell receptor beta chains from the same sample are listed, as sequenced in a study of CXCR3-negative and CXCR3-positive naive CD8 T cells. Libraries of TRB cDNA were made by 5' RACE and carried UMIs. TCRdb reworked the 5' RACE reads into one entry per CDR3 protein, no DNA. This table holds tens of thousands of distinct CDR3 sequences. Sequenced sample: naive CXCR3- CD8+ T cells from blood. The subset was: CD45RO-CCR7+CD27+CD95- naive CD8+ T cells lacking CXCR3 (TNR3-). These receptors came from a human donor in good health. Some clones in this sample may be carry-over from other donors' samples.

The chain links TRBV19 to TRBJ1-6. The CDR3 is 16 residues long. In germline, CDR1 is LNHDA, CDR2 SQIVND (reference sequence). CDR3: CASSPRDSSFGSPLHF.

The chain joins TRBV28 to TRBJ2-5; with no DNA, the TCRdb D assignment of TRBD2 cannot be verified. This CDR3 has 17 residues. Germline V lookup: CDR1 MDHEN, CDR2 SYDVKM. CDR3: CASSLYRLAGAQETQYF. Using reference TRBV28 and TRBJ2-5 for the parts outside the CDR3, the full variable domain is DVKVTQSSRYLVKRTGEKVFLECVQDMDHENMFWYRQDPGLGLRLIYFSYDVKMKEKGDIPEGYSVSREKKERFSLILESASTNQTSMYLCASSLYRLAGAQETQYFGPGTRLLVL.

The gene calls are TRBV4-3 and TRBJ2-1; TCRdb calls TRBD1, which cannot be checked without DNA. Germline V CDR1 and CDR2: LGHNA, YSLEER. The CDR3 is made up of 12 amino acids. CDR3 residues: CASSHAGGEQFF.

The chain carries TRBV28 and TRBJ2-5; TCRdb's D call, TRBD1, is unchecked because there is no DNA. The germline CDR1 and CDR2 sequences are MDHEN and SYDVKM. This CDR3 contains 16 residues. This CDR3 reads CASSLFFSGGQETQYF.

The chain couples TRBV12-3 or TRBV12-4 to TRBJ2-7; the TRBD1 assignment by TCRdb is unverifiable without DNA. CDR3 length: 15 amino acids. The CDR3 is CASSPGWGEAYEQYF.

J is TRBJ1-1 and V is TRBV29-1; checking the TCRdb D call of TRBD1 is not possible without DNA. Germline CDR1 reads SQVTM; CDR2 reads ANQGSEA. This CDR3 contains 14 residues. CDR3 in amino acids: CSVEDYGGDTEAFF.

The CDR3 loop reads CSARSPPGHRAASEQFF. The genes are TRBV20-1 and TRBJ2-1; there is no DNA to check the TCRdb D call of TRBD1. The CDR3 length is 17 residues. The V gene's germline CDR1 is DFQATT and CDR2 SNEGSKA (reference sequence).

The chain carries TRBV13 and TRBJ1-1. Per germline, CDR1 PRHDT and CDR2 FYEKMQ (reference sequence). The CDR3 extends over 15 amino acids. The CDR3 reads CASSLGGSGYTEAFF.

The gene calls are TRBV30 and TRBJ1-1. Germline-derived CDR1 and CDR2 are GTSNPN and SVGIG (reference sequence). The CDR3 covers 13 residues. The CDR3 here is CAWSSGLGTEAFF.

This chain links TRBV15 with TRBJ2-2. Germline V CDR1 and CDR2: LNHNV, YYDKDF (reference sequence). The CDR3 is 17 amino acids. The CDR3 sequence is CATSRSFAAANTGELFF.